Each of the 14 T cell receptor beta chains below was sequenced from the same sample in a study of metastatic and nonmetastatic thyroid tumors. Nobody among the patients had been given any treatment before thyroid surgery. Via MiXCR, TCRdb re-called the PCR reads. This sample has about 25,000 clones, with more than 20% found just once. Sequences were obtained from blood. The receptor set was obtained from a male donor with papillary thyroid cancer or a benign thyroid nodule (not recorded which). Some clones in this sample may be carry-over from other donors' samples.

At least ten counts were recorded for this clone. V is TRBV15 and J is TRBJ2-7; 8 bases agree with TRBD2. J lost 0 bases, V lost 5 bases, and 6 bases had no gene match. Germline V lookup: CDR1 LNHNV, CDR2 YYDKDF (reference sequence). This CDR3 contains 15 residues. CDR3 nucleotides: TGTGCCACCAGCCTCGGGAGGGACTACTCCTACGAGCAGTACTTC. Protein product: CATSLGRDYSYEQYF.

Concerning this clone: The germline gene is not matched at one end of the junction; a read error may be the cause. The V gene is TRBV12-3 or TRBV12-4, the J gene TRBJ2-6; D perhaps matches TRBD2 (6 bases). This CDR3 contains 14 residues. DNA for the CDR3: TGTGCCAGCACGGGGGATGGTTGGGCCAACGCCCTGACTTTC. Translation: CASTGDGWANALTF.

In the case of this clone: The junction and the germline gene differ at one end; a read error may be behind it. This chain uses TRBV28 with TRBJ2-6, with D possibly being TRBD2 (6 bases). From germline, CDR1 is MDHEN and CDR2 SYDVKM. The CDR3 loop spans 15 amino acids. The CDR3 protein is CVSAGGSSGVNVLTF. CDR3 DNA sequence: TGTGTCAGCGCCGGAGGGAGCTCTGGGGTCAACGTCCTGACTTTC.

Many counts were recorded for this clone. J is TRBJ1-4 and V is TRBV5-1; D uncertain. Germline CDR1 reads SGHRS; CDR2 reads YFSETQ. Trimming removed 0 bases at V and 0 bases at J, with 6 bases between. This CDR3 has 15 residues. DNA of the CDR3: TGCGCCAGCAGCTTGGCTCCACCAACTAATGAAAAACTGTTTTTT. It translates to CASSLAPPTNEKLFF.

This clone was counted only a few times. The rearrangement uses TRBV30 and TRBJ1-1; TRBD1 matches 8 bases. Germline CDR1 reads GTSNPN; CDR2 reads SVGIG (reference sequence). The CDR3 spans 14 residues. The J segment lost 7 bases and the V segment lost 2 bases, leaving 9 bases of the junction unmatched. CDR3 DNA: TGTGCCTGGAGTTTGATCGGGACAGGAAATGAAGCTTTCTTT. Translating it yields CAWSLIGTGNEAFF.

This clone occurred many times. The CDR3: CASSLQGPYGYTF. Here the CDR3 DNA reads TGTGCCAGCAGTCTACAGGGGCCCTATGGCTACACCTTC. This chain joins TRBV28 and TRBJ1-2, with 7 bases lining up with TRBD1. Per the germline V gene, CDR1 is MDHEN and CDR2 is SYDVKM. The CDR3 extends over 13 amino acids. J gave up 4 bases and V 5 bases, and 4 bases lay outside the gene matches.

In regard to this clone: Because it lacks the conserved phenylalanine or tryptophan at the end, this CDR3 is likely a read error. The V gene is TRBV11-2, the J gene TRBJ2-2; a possible D gene is TRBD2 (7 bases). The V and J ends lost 5 bases and 8 bases respectively, with 9 bases between them. Germline-derived CDR1 and CDR2 are SGHAT and FQNNGV. The CDR3 covers 12 residues. The CDR3 sequence is CASSRGAGELFL. Here the CDR3 DNA reads TGTGCCAGCAGCCGGGGGGCAGGGGAGCTGTTTCTT.

There are many counts of this clone. The chain carries TRBV5-1 and TRBJ2-1, with 8 positions matching TRBD2. The V and J ends lost 4 bases and 7 bases, in that order; junction bases with no gene match: 19. The CDR3 loop spans 18 amino acids. CDR1 is SGHRS and CDR2 is YFSETQ in the germline V gene. This CDR3 reads CASSPSSPGLGGLNEQFF. The CDR3 nucleotides read TGCGCCAGCAGCCCAAGTTCTCCGGGACTAGGGGGGTTAAATGAGCAGTTCTTC.

Turning to this clone: The junction departs from germline at one end; a sequencing error may be responsible. The chain has TRBV12-3 or TRBV12-4 and TRBJ1-3; 8 positions agree with TRBD1. This CDR3 spans 16 amino acids. The CDR3 spells CAISEGTGPSGNTIYF. DNA for the CDR3: TGTGCCATCAGTGAGGGGACAGGACCATCTGGAAACACCATATATTTT.

This sequence joins TRBV27 and TRBJ2-7; 8 nucleotides align to TRBD1. The germline CDR1 and CDR2 sequences are MNHEY and SMNVEV (reference sequence). The V gene end was trimmed by 2 bases and the J gene end by 5 bases; junction bases not matched to a gene: 8. The CDR3 spans 15 residues. Written as DNA, the CDR3 is TGTGCCAGCAGTTTAACGTCAGGGGGCCGGAACGAGCAGTACTTC. This translates into CASSLTSGGRNEQYF.

This clone was counted many times. The rearrangement joins TRBV12-3 or TRBV12-4 to TRBJ1-4; the D is unclear. The CDR3 length is 17 residues. Trimming took 5 bases from V and 0 from J, leaving 16 bases between them. The CDR3 loop is CASSPGSHFATNEKLFF. The CDR3 DNA follows: TGTGCCAGCAGTCCTGGGTCCCACTTTGCAACTAATGAAAAACTGTTTTTT.

As regards this clone: A much larger clonotype is one base distant, so this may be a read error. This rearrangement joins TRBV7-3 to TRBJ2-3; D is unresolved. Trimming removed 5 bases from V and 4 bases from J, with 10 bases in between. Germline assignment: CDR1 SGHTA and CDR2 FQGTGA. CDR3 length equals 13 residues. As DNA, the CDR3 is TGTGCCAGCAGCGCAGTGACATCAGATACGCAGTATTTT. Translation gives CASSAVTSDTQYF.

The table lists this clone with a few counts. The genes are TRBV19 and TRBJ2-1; D call uncertain. V was pared by 2 bases and J by 0 bases, with 5 bases between. Germline CDR1 LNHDA, CDR2 SQIVND (reference sequence). The length of the CDR3 is 14 residues. This CDR3 reads CASSIIGSYNEQFF. The CDR3 nucleotides read TGTGCCAGTAGTATAATCGGCTCCTACAATGAGCAGTTCTTC.

Here the CDR3 DNA reads TGCGCCAGCAGCCAAGATCGGGAGGTCTCGGATGAGCAGTTCTTC. Amino acids: CASSQDREVSDEQFF. This chain links TRBV4-1 with TRBJ2-5; 7 bases align to TRBD2. The J call is in doubt because the DNA end fits TRBJ2-1 better. Germline V gives CDR1 MGHRA, CDR2 YSYEKL. This CDR3 region has 15 residues.